This T cell receptor beta chain was recorded in a study of immune cell composition in non-small cell lung cancer (dated 2017 in TCRdb). Background on the whole study: Histologic subtype was assigned using H&E plus p63, CK5, Napsin A and TTF-1 immunohistochemistry, mainly lung adenocarcinoma or squamous cell carcinoma. A handful of tumour specimens with TCR-beta data were rare histological subtypes and were excluded from the subtype comparisons. Using Adaptive Biotechnologies, the researchers ran TCR-beta sequencing on some 36 paired NSCLC tumour and non-adjacent lung specimens, along with about two dozen tumour-only specimens. Supplementary cohort #1, approximately 10 lung adenocarcinoma cases, had paired tumour/lung TCR-beta sequencing and TIL populations generated to assess tumour reactivity.

TCR-beta CDR3 regions were amplified from genomic DNA by a two-step multiplex PCR, with the second step adding Illumina-compatible adaptors. TCR-beta immunosequencing was performed on an Illumina platform as a commercial immunoSEQ service. The study's processing was this. Repertoires were summarised as Top 10 Clones, the percentage of T-cell templates from the ten most frequent sequences, and productive clonality. Values of productive clonality ranged from 0 to 1, with a monoclonal population indicated by a value of 1. Tumour-associated clones, identified using log10 scatter plots, were defined as sequences that made up at least 0.1% of tumour T-cell templates and were not found in the matched non-adjacent lung. Student's t-tests were used for two-group comparisons, ANOVA was used for stages, and linear regression was used for relationships, with analyses conducted in GraphPad Prism7 and R. TCRdb re-hosts the immuneACCESS table, in-frame sequences only. Its copies lack some clones; in the studies checked, an unresolved V gene accounts for under half of them, and the cause for the rest is not known. The DNA gave D and trimming, while V, J and clone size come from that table. A total of a few thousand clones appear in this sample, approximately 72% of them only once. Together, the top ten hold about 15% of the sample.

Findings and caveats that apply to the study as a whole: Only ten or so cases were included in the reactivity cohort, and sequence sharing between tumour-reactive clones and the dominant in vivo tumour-associated clones was not shown. Tumour-associated clones >0.5% were found in nearly half of NSCLC cases, namely in more than 25% of adenocarcinomas versus 65% to 80% of squamous carcinomas. Significantly higher Top 10 clone scores and productive clonality were observed in lung squamous cell carcinoma than in lung adenocarcinoma tumours. Across 9 to 11 adenocarcinoma cases, TIL tumour reactivity correlated strongly with maximal tumour-associated clone frequency but not with overall clonality. No significant correlation was found between tumour TCR-beta clonality and smoking pack-years.

For this clone: The antigen this receptor binds is unknown. There are no base qualities to consult, and no much larger clone falls within one base.

Genomic DNA was extracted with the QIAamp DNA kit from frozen aliquots of unsorted single-cell suspensions. The tumour samples consisted of surgically resected non-small cell lung cancer tissue. Tissues were received within 2 hours of resection and were immediately processed into single-cell suspensions. Tissue was mechanically dissociated and enzymatically digested with DNase I, collagenase I and hyaluronidase for roughly 32 minutes at 37 °C, then filtered and RBC-lysed. The CDR3 runs 14 amino acids, cysteine and phenylalanine included. Of the read, only the CDR3 DNA is kept; its 42 bases are in frame from base 1. Trimming takes 3 bases off V and 5 bases off J; junction bases not matched to a gene: 7. The germline V gene (reference sequence) yields SGHNT for CDR1 and YYREEE for CDR2.

The chain links TRBV5-4 with TRBJ2-5, and 7 junctional nucleotides match TRBD2. Sequencing was carried out using lung tumor tissue. The receptor was isolated from a human donor with non-small cell lung cancer. The nucleotide sequence reads as follows: TGTGCCAGCAGCTCCCGGGACTACGTGGAGACCCAGTACTTC. Translated, this gives CASSSRDYVETQYF.